This T cell receptor beta chain was observed in a study of spatial heterogeneity in lung cancer. TCRdb re-analysed the 5' RACE reads in MiXCR, keeping a single row per CDR3 protein. The sample holds approximately 82,000 distinct CDR3 sequences, over 10% seen once. Time point in this sample: sample taken at primary tumor resection. Researchers sequenced whole RNA taken from tumor, nontumor lung or frozen PBMC without sorting. Germline assignment: CDR1 SGHDT and CDR2 YYEEEE. This CDR3 contains 14 residues. Trimming removed 5 bases from V and 4 bases from J; junction bases left unmatched: 5. There are a few counts of this clonotype.

The rearrangement joins TRBV5-6 to TRBJ1-2, with TRBD1 matching over 10 bases. The specimen comprised PBMCs, sampled at surgery. This receptor was identified in a male donor with early-stage non-small cell lung cancer. The DNA for the CDR3 is TGTGCCAGCAGGACCGGGACAGGGGTCTATGGCTACACCTTC. Its protein is CASRTGTGVYGYTF.